The clone carrying this T cell receptor beta chain was seen once. Its antigen is as yet unknown. This entry comes from a study of shared clonotypes between healthy human individuals. Findings of the study overall: Among a few donors, about 5% of naive CD4 clonotypes were found in common.

The CDR3 runs to 17 residues. Germline CDR1 reads SEHNR; CDR2 reads FQNEAQ (reference sequence). Deletions cut 7 bases from V and 0 bases from J, with 18 bases between. Sequencing used immunoSEQ multiplex PCR; TCRdb keeps in-frame clones, though not all of them. The repertoire consists of roughly 1,500,000 clones, with 98% to 99% occurring once and the leading ten covering under 0.45%. Sequencing was done on a sample of naive CD4+ T cells sorted from blood. Subset in this sample: CD45RA+ positively selected. The chain recombines TRBV7-9 with TRBJ2-2; D remains unclear. The clonotype comes from a man aged 30 to 39 in good health. The CDR3 DNA sequence: TGTGCCAGCACCCCGTCCCCCCGTGCCGCGAACACCGGGGAGCTGTTTTTT. Amino acid sequence: CASTPSPRAANTGELFF.